One sample yielded the 3 T cell receptor beta chains listed below, sequenced in a study of T cell responses to AZD1222 COVID-19 vaccine. The table came from immunoSEQ multiplex PCR; TCRdb's copy has only in-frame clones and leaves some out. The repertoire consists of 68,000 or so clones, with 85% to 90% occurring once and the leading ten covering roughly 7.3%. The starting material was peripheral blood, obtained on day 0 of AZD1222 vaccination. These receptors were collected from an adult in good health.

Points on this clone: One end of the junction is discordant with germline, which a read error may explain. This chain joins TRBV7-3 and TRBJ2-7, with 7 bases aligning to TRBD2. The germline V gene has CDR1 SGHTA and CDR2 FQGTGA. This CDR3 contains 13 residues. The DNA of the CDR3 is TGTGCCAGCAGCTCCACCAAAGCGGGGAGATTGACGTTC. Translation gives CASSSTKAGRLTF.

J is TRBJ2-7 and V is TRBV7-9; D is undetermined. Between the trimmed V and J ends, which lost 1 base and 6 bases, there was a span of 13 bases. This CDR3 region has 14 residues. Germline V gene sequence: CDR1 SEHNR, CDR2 FQNEAQ (reference sequence). For the CDR3, the DNA is TGTGCCAGCAGCTTAGTCGGCACCGCCTCCGAGCAGTACTTC. Its translation: CASSLVGTASEQYF.

This chain connects TRBV10-3 to TRBJ2-1, with D perhaps TRBD2 (5 bases). The germline V gene has CDR1 ENHRY and CDR2 SYGVKD. The CDR3 extends over 15 amino acids. The V end was cut by 3 bases, the J end by 1 base, with 10 bases between. The CDR3 protein is CAISDAGQSYNEQFF. The CDR3 DNA is TGTGCCATCAGTGACGCGGGCCAATCCTACAATGAGCAGTTCTTC.